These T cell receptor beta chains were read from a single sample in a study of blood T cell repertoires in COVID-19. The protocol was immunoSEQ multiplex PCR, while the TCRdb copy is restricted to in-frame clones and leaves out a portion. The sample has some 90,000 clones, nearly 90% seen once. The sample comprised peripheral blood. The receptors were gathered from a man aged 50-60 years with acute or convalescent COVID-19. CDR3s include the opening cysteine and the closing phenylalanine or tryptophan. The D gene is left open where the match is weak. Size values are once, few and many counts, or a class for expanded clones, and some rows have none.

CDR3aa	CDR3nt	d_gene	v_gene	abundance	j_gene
CASSFGTRNTEAFF	TGTGCCAGCAGCTTCGGGACACGGAACACTGAAGCTTTCTTT	.	TRBV5-6	few	TRBJ1-1
CASSLAGQLHQPQHF	TGCGCCAGCAGCTTGGCGGGACAGCTTCATCAGCCCCAGCATTTT	TRBD1	TRBV5-1	.	TRBJ1-5
CASSESFKGMGTDTQYF	TGTGCCAGCAGTGAATCTTTCAAGGGGATGGGCACAGATACGCAGTATTTT	.	TRBV6-4	.	TRBJ2-3
CATQDSLYGYTF	TGTGCCACCCAGGATTCCCTCTATGGCTACACCTTC	.	TRBV28	.	TRBJ1-2
CASSVLAGGNNEQFF	TGCGCCAGCAGCGTGCTAGCGGGGGGTAACAATGAGCAGTTCTTC	TRBD2	TRBV5-1	.	TRBJ2-1
CATKDRDSPLHF	TGTGCCACCAAGGACAGGGACTCACCCCTCCACTTT	TRBD1	TRBV3-1/TRBV3-2	.	TRBJ1-6
CASSFLPLSGGASETQYF	TGTGCCAGCAGCTTCCTACCCCTTAGCGGGGGGGCCTCGGAGACCCAGTACTTC	TRBD2	TRBV7-9	.	TRBJ2-5
CASVLTGSTGELFF	TGTGCCAGCGTCTTAACAGGGAGCACCGGGGAGCTGTTTTTT	.	TRBV2	.	TRBJ2-2
CASSQQGLAKNIQYF	TGTGCCAGCAGCCAACAGGGGTTAGCCAAAAACATTCAGTACTTC	TRBD1	TRBV7-9	.	TRBJ2-4
CASSTTPLGGRIQETQYF	TGTGCCAGCAGCACTACCCCTCTAGGGGGACGGATACAAGAGACCCAGTACTTC	.	TRBV21-1	.	TRBJ2-5
CASSDAPGRSNYGYTF	TGTGCCAGCAGTGACGCCCCAGGGCGTTCTAACTATGGCTACACCTTC	.	TRBV25-1	.	TRBJ1-2
CAWSSGGTDTQYF	TGTGCCTGGAGTAGCGGGGGAACAGATACGCAGTATTTT	TRBD2	TRBV30	.	TRBJ2-3
CAWSPTGNTIYF	TGTGCCTGGAGTCCCACTGGAAACACCATATATTTT	.	TRBV30	.	TRBJ1-3
CASSRDSPYGYTF	TGTGCCAGCAGCCGGGACAGTCCTTATGGCTACACCTTC	TRBD1	TRBV7-9	.	TRBJ1-2
CASSLERDRTDTQYF	TGCGCCAGCAGCTTGGAAAGGGACAGGACAGATACGCAGTATTTT	TRBD1	TRBV5-1	once	TRBJ2-3
CASSPSGLRATYEQYF	TGTGCCAGCAGCCCATCGGGTTTGAGGGCCACCTACGAGCAGTACTTC	.	TRBV9	few	TRBJ2-7
CASTARRFSGGTYNEQFF	TGTGCCAGCACCGCGCGCCGCTTTAGCGGGGGGACCTACAATGAGCAGTTCTTC	TRBD2	TRBV28	.	TRBJ2-1
CASSEAGGPGNTIYF	TGTGCCAGCAGTGAAGCGGGGGGACCTGGAAACACCATATATTTT	.	TRBV6-1	.	TRBJ1-3
CASSSWSGYTDTQYF	TGTGCCAGCAGCTCCTGGAGCGGGTACACAGATACGCAGTATTTT	.	TRBV11-1	.	TRBJ2-3
CASSVGTDMNTEAFF	TGTGCCAGCAGCGTAGGGACAGACATGAACACTGAAGCTTTCTTT	.	TRBV9	.	TRBJ1-1
CATSDSLGSPGQGIDTQYF	TGTGCCACCAGTGATTCCCTTGGTTCGCCAGGACAGGGGATAGATACGCAGTATTTT	TRBD1	TRBV24-1	.	TRBJ2-3
CASSVGQGRAGAQHF	TGTGCCAGCAGTGTCGGACAGGGCCGGGCGGGGGCCCAGCATTTT	TRBD1	TRBV2	.	TRBJ1-5
CASSSGDRGGSPLHF	TGTGCCAGCAGTTCCGGGGACAGGGGTGGCTCACCCCTCCACTTT	TRBD1	TRBV7-9	.	TRBJ1-6
CASTWGGSGEQYF	TGTGCCAGCACCTGGGGGGGTTCAGGAGAGCAGTACTTC	TRBD2	TRBV6-6	.	TRBJ2-7
CASSYSDRGNTIYF	TGTGCCAGCAGTTACTCGGACAGGGGAAACACCATATATTTT	TRBD1	TRBV6-6	.	TRBJ1-3
CASSLGSGSNYGYTF	TGTGCCAGCAGCTTAGGGTCCGGGTCTAACTATGGCTACACCTTC	.	TRBV7-9	.	TRBJ1-2
CASSLEVSGELFF	TGTGCCAGCAGTTTAGAGGTATCCGGGGAGCTGTTTTTT	.	TRBV5-6	.	TRBJ2-2
CASAGTANTEAFF	TGTGCCAGCGCCGGGACAGCTAACACTGAAGCTTTCTTT	TRBD1	TRBV6-5	.	TRBJ1-1
CASSQERTGANEKLFF	TGTGCCAGCAGCCAAGAGAGGACAGGGGCTAATGAAAAACTGTTTTTT	TRBD1	TRBV4-2	once	TRBJ1-4
CASNTGVSGANVLTF	TGTGCCAGCAATACAGGGGTCTCTGGGGCCAACGTCCTGACTTTC	TRBD1	TRBV5-6	.	TRBJ2-6